Each of the 5 T cell receptor beta chains below was sequenced from the same sample in a study of T cell clonality in common variable immunodeficiency. The study's findings and limits: In common variable immunodeficiency, TCR beta chains reportedly carried fewer deletions and N-nucleotide insertions.

These receptors have no known antigen. Clones were sequenced by immunoSEQ multiplex PCR, and TCRdb holds only the in-frame ones, with some missing. Sampling found fewer than 13,000 clones, none seen once. Material: peripheral blood mononuclear cells. Receptor source: a human donor with common variable immunodeficiency.

This clone was seen more than once but under ten times. The read terminates 3 residues ahead of where the CDR3 ends, so the germline J gene completes it. The chain employs TRBV5-1 and TRBJ1-1, with D perhaps TRBD1 (5 bases). Germline-derived CDR1 and CDR2 are SGHRS and YFSETQ. V was trimmed by 3 bases and J by 0 bases, leaving 18 bases between them. The CDR3 has 17 amino acids. The CDR3 here is CASSSQAGRNMNTEAFF. CDR3 DNA (partial): TGCGCCAGCAGCTCGCAAGCGGGACGGAACATGAACACTGAA.

As to this clone: The CDR3 end lies 3 residues beyond the end of the read and is filled in from the germline J gene. This chain links TRBV7-9 with TRBJ2-5; 7 bases are a match to TRBD2. V was clipped by 6 bases and J by 0 bases; unmatched bases: 7. From germline, CDR1 is SEHNR and CDR2 FQNEAQ (reference sequence). The CDR3 covers 15 residues. Partial CDR3 DNA: TGTGCCAGCAGTCAGGGACTAAGGGACCAAGAGACC. It codes for CASSQGLRDQET. The entire CDR3 sequence reads CASSQGLRDQETQYF.

Turning to this clone: The CDR3 is cut off 3 residues early in the read; its end comes from the germline J gene. The chain has TRBV18 and TRBJ1-6; D is possibly TRBD1 (5 bases). Germline CDR1 is KGHSH and CDR2 is LQKENI. V gave up 5 bases and J gave up 1 base, with 21 bases separating them. This CDR3 spans 19 amino acids. The DNA read from the CDR3 is TGTGCCAGCTCAACCGGGGGTGTTAGAGGGTCGTCCTATAATTCACCC. Its protein product is CASSTGGVRGSSYNSP. The full CDR3 protein is CASSTGGVRGSSYNSPLHF.

Of note for this clone: From the germline J gene comes the end of the CDR3, since the read stops 3 residues before it. The genes are TRBV2 and TRBJ2-7; tentative D call: TRBD2 (6 bases). From germline, CDR1 is SNHLY and CDR2 FYNNEI. The CDR3 is made up of 14 amino acids. Trimming stripped 9 bases from V and 2 bases from J, with 17 bases between. The part of the CDR3 DNA that was read is TGTGCCAGTTGTGGCGGGAAGTACCCCTACGAG. Amino acids: CASCGGKYPYE. The entire CDR3 protein reads CASCGGKYPYEQYF.

This clone has only a few counts. The DNA ends 3 residues before the CDR3 does, and the rest of the CDR3 is filled in from the germline J gene. The chain is built from TRBV7-2 and TRBJ2-3; D possibly matches TRBD1 or TRBD2 (5 bases each). The CDR3 spans 13 residues. Per the germline V gene, CDR1 is SGHTA and CDR2 is FQGNSA. V lost 2 bases, J lost 6 bases, and 9 bases lay in between. CDR3: CASSLREGDTQYF. CDR3 DNA, as far as it was read: TGTGCCAGCAGCTTAAGAGAGGGGGATACG. The full variable domain, its missing parts supplied by reference TRBV7-2 and TRBJ2-3, is GAGVSQSPSNKVTEKGKDVELRCDPISGHTALYWYRQSLGQGLEFLIYFQGNSAPDKSGLPSDRFSAERTGGSVSTLTIQRTQQEDSAVYLCASSLREGDTQYFGPGTRLTVL.